This T cell receptor beta chain was sequenced in a study of T cell responses to AZD1222 COVID-19 vaccine (dated by TCRdb to about 2021). Background for the entire study: TCR sequencing was performed for about 250 trial participants, of whom 200 to 210 were given two doses of AZD1222 and approximately 25 were given two doses of MenACWY control vaccine. Trial participants were enrolled into age subgroups of 18-55, 56-69 and 70-plus years, which contained about 160, 30 and 59 TCR-sequenced participants, respectively.

Interpreted using the paper, the time point label stands for: about 28 days (+/-7) after the second vaccine dose. AZD1222 recipients given second doses at about 4 weeks or at about 12 weeks were pooled, since spike-specific TCR depth and breadth were not found to differ between the two schedules. Vaccinee samples were obtained from the UK trials COV001 and COV002, which included a single-blind randomized controlled phase 2/3 trial of AZD1222 (ChAdOx1 nCoV-19) in healthy adults. Trial participant PBMC samples were collected at day 0 and day 28 after the second dose for TCRbeta chain sequencing. About this clone: No cognate antigen has been identified for it. No base quality information exists; no much larger clone differs at one position.

The germline V gene gives CDR1 as SQVTM and CDR2 as ANQGSEA. The germline ends are 10 bases apart after V is trimmed by 1 base and J by 6 bases. The CDR3 holds 13 amino acids from the cysteine to the phenylalanine. The sequence is cut down to CDR3 DNA, 39 bases in frame from base 1. The CDR3 regions of human TCRbeta chains were analyzed by immunosequencing. In the authors' own workflow: Repertoire TCRs were checked for matches against a reference library of SARS-CoV-2-specific TCRs that had been generated using the MIRA antigen-specificity platform. Breadth was defined as the fraction of unique TCRs that were SARS-CoV-2-associated. Depth was defined as the fraction of total T cells that were SARS-CoV-2-associated. Using the MIRA data, each spike-specific TCR was assigned both to the spike region to which the TCR was reactive and to a CD4 or CD8 class. Log10-transformed breadth and depth values were compared by one-way ANOVA with Sidak's multiple comparisons tests. As stored in TCRdb, this immuneACCESS dataset retains in-frame rearrangements with V and J assigned. A fraction of the clones does not appear; measured against another copy, unresolved V genes explain less than half of the discrepancy, and the remainder lacks a known reason. From that table come the V and J calls and clone size; the DNA was used to work out D and trimming. The sample table records 150,000 to 200,000 clones; about 90% of these occur just once. The ten largest make up around 1.9% of the sample.

On the study overall, not on this receptor specifically: Participants were mostly white British and included more females than males, and it was suggested by the authors that clonal diversity may have been underestimated. No day 14 peak-response samples were available, so repertoires were characterized only after the peak T cell response. The 56-69-year group was small, and its depth increase did not reach significance, likely because of low power. CD4 TCRs associated with the vaccine covered the entire spike protein, and the dominant responses were in regions 160-218 and 743-854. A significant rise in spike-specific TCR breadth and depth was observed after two AZD1222 doses relative to day 0 and relative to MenACWY recipients. Conclusions about previously exposed vaccinees are limited, since just six AZD1222 recipients were seropositive for SARS-CoV-2 at baseline. Epitopes outside the regions mutated in the B.1.351 and B.1.1.7 variants were reportedly recognized by nearly half of the unique spike-specific TCRs.

This sequence originates from an adult who received the AZD1222 COVID-19 vaccine. Here the sequenced sample was peripheral blood, taken 28 days after the second AZD1222 dose. In this chain, TRBV29-1 is recombined with TRBJ1-3, with a tentative D gene TRBD1 over 5 matching bases. The CDR3 protein is CSVEGDGSNTIYF. The DNA sequence follows: TGCAGCGTTGAAGGGGACGGATCAAACACCATATATTTT.